This T cell receptor beta chain was recovered during a study of T-cell memory formation after mild COVID-19 (dated by TCRdb to about 2021). Regarding the complete study: TCR sequence clusters from the two donors were largely donor specific. T-cell clones expanding and contracting after mild COVID-19 in a couple of donors were tracked by longitudinal TCRalpha and TCRbeta repertoire sequencing. The cohort was made up of two young adult volunteers, one female and one male, who were previously healthy.

This clonotype was observed a few times. This clone's antigen is unknown. No base quality values were provided; no much bigger clone lies one nucleotide off. The paper as a whole reports these results and caveats: The study included only a couple of mild cases, and larger cohorts that include severe cases with pre-infection samples were judged to be necessary. The second-wave clones that peaked on day 37 were not confirmed to be SARS-CoV-2 specific. Some responding clones were detected in pre-infection memory, which suggested that pre-existing cross-reactive memory T cells had joined the SARS-CoV-2 response. Clones contracting from day 15 to 85 had balanced CD4/CD8 phenotypes, while a second wave expanding from day 15 to 37 was biased towards CD4+. Contracting CD4+ clones were located mainly in the CM and EM memory subsets, whereas CD8+ clones were found to be enriched in EMRA.

Cut back by 7 bases and 10 bases, the V and J ends lie 14 bases apart. From a lookup of the germline V gene (reference sequence), CDR1 and CDR2 are SEHNR and FQNEAQ. Counted from cysteine to phenylalanine, this CDR3 has 12 amino acids. This entry keeps only the CDR3 DNA: 36 bases, framed from base 1. Sequencing was performed on an Illumina NovaSeq 6000. TCRalpha and TCRbeta cDNA libraries were built by 5'RACE with constant-segment primers, adding sample barcodes and unique molecular identifiers. RNA was extracted from every sample with Trizol reagent. Library amplification was performed in two PCR steps, and a second sample barcode and Illumina TruSeq adapters were introduced in the second step. The libraries were sequenced on an Illumina NovaSeq using 2 x 150 bp paired-end reads. The paper's processing steps were these. Reads were demultiplexed and collapsed into UMI-guided consensus sequences with migec v1.2.7. With mixcr v2.1.11, UMI consensuses were aligned to TRA and TRB V and J templates and assembled into clonotypes. Clonotypes were classified as expanded or contracted when called significant by both edgeR and NoisET, with noise models trained on biological replicates. For edgeR calls, a false discovery rate-adjusted p below 0.01 and a log2 fold-change threshold of 1 were applied. As an exploratory analysis of dynamics, max-normalized trajectories of the 1000 most abundant clonotypes were examined by PCA with hierarchical clustering. Separately sequenced CD4+ and CD8+ repertoires were used to assign a CD4 or CD8 phenotype to each responding clone. TCRdb reprocessed the public reads (quality trimming at Q25 with fastp, clone calling with MiXCR) and kept in-frame beta chains. Records with the same CDR3 protein are collapsed into one entry carrying the most frequent genes and DNA. TCRdb, not the authors, supplied the V and J calls. A total of about 120,000 distinct CDR3 sequences appear in this sample, around a fifth of them only once. Of the sample, about 38% is held by the ten largest clones.

Ficoll-Paque density gradient centrifugation was the method used to isolate PBMCs. The receptor was isolated from a man younger than 35 who had mild COVID-19 (a few samples of this study predate the infection). The sample titles of this study are shuffled in the database, so cell type and time point are left out; the donor was told from shared clones. The V and J genes are TRBV7-9 and TRBJ2-1; the best D guess is TRBD2, with 6 bases matching. Sequences were obtained from PBMCs or a T cell subset sorted from them (not recorded which). The bases read TGTGCCAGCACCCACGGGCGGGGCGAGCAGTTCTTC. Its protein product is CASTHGRGEQFF.